A single sample is the source of the 23 T cell receptor beta chains below, sequenced in a study of T cell responses to AZD1222 COVID-19 vaccine. Clones were read by immunoSEQ multiplex PCR, and TCRdb kept only the in-frame ones, dropping some. The sample contains some 79,000 clones, around 85% of which appear only once. Material: peripheral blood, obtained 28 days after the second AZD1222 dose. These receptors originate from an adult who received the AZD1222 COVID-19 vaccine.

The count of this clone is one. The CDR3 loop reads CASSHGTGGSWGEKLFF. CDR3 sequence (DNA): TGTGCCAGCAGCCACGGGACAGGGGGTTCGTGGGGCGAAAAACTGTTTTTT. V usage is TRBV11-3 and J usage is TRBJ1-4; 11 positions match TRBD1. Losses at the gene ends were 5 bases for V and 8 bases for J; bases not matched to a gene: 13. Germline V CDR1 and CDR2: SGHNT, YENEEA. This CDR3 comprises 17 residues.

CDR3 amino acids: CASSARSDSEAFF. DNA of the CDR3: TGTGCCAGCAGCGCTAGGTCAGACAGTGAAGCTTTCTTT. The rearrangement joins TRBV9 to TRBJ1-1; a possible D gene is TRBD1 (5 bases). V lost 3 bases to trimming and J lost 7 bases, with 13 bases between them. The length of the CDR3 is 13 residues. Germline CDR1 is SGDLS and CDR2 is YYNGEE.

The chain links TRBV4-3 to TRBJ2-1, with D unclear. Trimming removed 0 bases at V and 5 bases at J, with 8 bases between. CDR1 and CDR2 (germline): LGHNA, YSLEER. The length of the CDR3 is 14 residues. CDR3: CASSQDAGNNEQFF. The CDR3 DNA reads as TGCGCCAGCAGCCAAGATGCCGGTAACAATGAGCAGTTCTTC.

The rearrangement links TRBV14 to TRBJ2-7; D perhaps matches TRBD1 (6 bases). The germline V and J ends were trimmed by 4 bases and 0 bases, with 13 bases remaining between them. Germline CDR1 and CDR2: SGHDN and FVKESK. This CDR3 region has 15 residues. The DNA of the CDR3 is TGTGCCAGCAGCCGAACCGACAGGTACTCCTACGAGCAGTACTTC. Encoded protein: CASSRTDRYSYEQYF. Variable domain in full (rest from reference TRBV14 and TRBJ2-7): EAGVTQFPSHSVIEKGQTVTLRCDPISGHDNLYWYRRVMGKEIKFLLHFVKESKQDESGMPNNRFLAERTGGTYSTLKVQPAELEDSGVYFCASSRTDRYSYEQYFGPGTRLTVT.

The rearrangement joins TRBV28 to TRBJ2-1; 8 positions agree with TRBD2. The CDR3 covers 15 residues. The V gene's germline CDR1 is MDHEN and CDR2 SYDVKM. The V and J ends lost 8 bases and 4 bases, in that order; junction bases with no gene match: 10. CDR3 protein: CASRSAGGTYNEQFF. DNA of the CDR3: TGTGCCAGCCGTTCGGCGGGAGGTACTTACAATGAGCAGTTCTTC.

About this clone itself: Other nucleotide sequences in the sample specify the same CDR3. This rearrangement joins TRBV27 to TRBJ1-5; 8 nucleotides agree with TRBD1. The trim removed 3 bases at V and 3 bases at J, leaving 4 bases unmatched. The germline CDR1 and CDR2 sequences are MNHEY and SMNVEV (reference sequence). The CDR3 is 15 residues long. CDR3 sequence: CASSFGTGLNQPQHF. The CDR3 bases are TGTGCCAGCAGTTTCGGGACAGGCCTCAATCAGCCCCAGCATTTT.

This clone has only one observation. The J gene is TRBJ1-4, the V gene TRBV21-1; the table's D call TRBD1 went unverified against the DNA. TRBV21-1 is a recognized pseudogene. The CDR3 sequence is 14 residues long. CDR3 DNA: TGTGCCAGCAGTCCCAGGGGGCCAGGGGAAAAACTGTTTTTT. Encoded protein: CASSPRGPGEKLFF.

The chain combines TRBV6-2 or TRBV6-3 with TRBJ2-7; TRBD2 matches 7 bases. From germline, CDR1 is MNHEY and CDR2 SVGEGT. The V and J ends lost 3 bases and 0 bases, in that order; junction bases with no gene match: 5. The CDR3 has 15 amino acids. The CDR3 bases are TGTGCCAGCAGTTATTTGCGGGGGAGCTCCTACGAGCAGTACGTC. Residues: CASSYLRGSSYEQYV.

The V and J genes are TRBV29-1 and TRBJ1-4; 8 nucleotides align to TRBD1. This CDR3 is built from 13 residues. V lost 5 bases, J lost 5 bases, and 4 bases stayed unmatched. From germline, CDR1 is SQVTM and CDR2 ANQGSEA. The chain's CDR3 is CSVSGGLNEKLFF. The CDR3 DNA is TGCAGCGTTTCAGGGGGCCTCAATGAAAAACTGTTTTTT.

The genes are TRBV4-3 and TRBJ2-1; 10 bases are shared with TRBD2. Germline lookup yields CDR1 LGHNA and CDR2 YSLEER. J gave up 7 bases and V 3 bases, and 6 bases lay outside the gene matches. The CDR3 consists of 15 residues. The CDR3 here is CASSQELAGVNEQFF. CDR3 sequence (DNA): TGCGCCAGCAGCCAGGAGCTAGCGGGAGTAAATGAGCAGTTCTTC.

The genes are TRBV4-3 and TRBJ2-5; a possible D gene is TRBD1 (9 bases). V was trimmed by 1 base and J by 2 bases, leaving 23 bases between them. CDR1 is LGHNA, CDR2 YSLEER, per germline. The CDR3 consists of 19 residues. The CDR3 loop is CASSQVWGTGRGVQETQYF. The DNA for the CDR3 is TGCGCCAGCAGCCAAGTCTGGGGGACAGGGCGGGGGGTTCAAGAGACCCAGTACTTC.

The J gene is TRBJ2-7, the V gene TRBV6-2 or TRBV6-3; D unclear. Germline CDR1 is MNHEY and CDR2 is SVGEGT. This CDR3 comprises 13 residues. Deletions cut 3 bases from V and 2 bases from J, with 8 bases between. The CDR3 region is CASSYISTYEQYV. CDR3 nucleotides: TGTGCCAGCAGTTATATTTCGACCTACGAGCAGTACGTC.

This clone is a singleton in its sample. The chain carries TRBV19 and TRBJ1-3; D call uncertain. The CDR3 loop spans 13 amino acids. V lost 10 bases, J lost 3 bases, and 13 bases lay in between. The germline CDR1 and CDR2 sequences are LNHDA and SQIVND (reference sequence). The CDR3 bases are TGTGCCACCTCTGTGGTACATGGAAACACCATATATTTT. Its protein is CATSVVHGNTIYF.

This chain links TRBV7-2 with TRBJ1-5; the D is unclear. V shed 2 bases and J shed 3 bases, with 5 bases lying between them. The CDR3 is 13 residues long. Germline-derived CDR1 and CDR2 are SGHTA and FQGNSA. This CDR3 reads CASSLTVNQPQHF. Here the CDR3 DNA reads TGTGCCAGCAGCTTAACAGTCAATCAGCCCCAGCATTTT.

A single count supports this clone. CDR3 bases: TGTGCCAGCAGTCCACCGGGACTAGCCCACAATGAGCAGTTCTTC. As protein: CASSPPGLAHNEQFF. The V call is TRBV9, the J call TRBJ2-1, with 9 positions matching TRBD2. This CDR3 contains 15 residues. The V gene end was trimmed by 5 bases and the J gene end by 5 bases; junction bases not matched to a gene: 8. Germline V gene lookup returns CDR1 SGDLS and CDR2 YYNGEE.

A few counts support this clone. The V and J genes are TRBV11-3 and TRBJ2-7; 8 nucleotides agree with TRBD2. The CDR3 runs to 14 residues. Germline lookup yields CDR1 SGHNT and CDR2 YENEEA. V lost 5 bases and J lost 4; bases outside the gene matches: 7. The CDR3 sequence: CASSLAGDQYEQYF. CDR3 DNA sequence: TGTGCCAGCAGCCTAGCGGGCGACCAGTACGAGCAGTACTTC. Full variable domain (rest looked up from reference TRBV11-3 and TRBJ2-7): EAGVVQSPRYKIIEKKQPVAFWCNPISGHNTLYWYLQNLGQGPELLIRYENEEAVDDSQLPKDRFSAERLKGVDSTLKIQPAELGDSAVYLCASSLAGDQYEQYFGPGTRLTVT.

The rearrangement uses TRBV6-5 and TRBJ2-1; D unresolved. CDR3 length: 13 residues. Germline CDR1 reads MNHEY; CDR2 reads SVGAGI. Trimming left V 4 bases short and J 3 bases short, with 7 bases between. The CDR3 region is CASSSSNYNEQFF. In nucleotides, the CDR3 is TGTGCCAGCAGTTCCTCAAACTACAATGAGCAGTTCTTC.

This clone was detected a few times. At one end, the junction sequence differs from germline, possibly due to a read error. The J gene is TRBJ2-5, the V gene TRBV4-3; D is possibly TRBD1 (6 bases). The CDR3 length is 13 residues. Germline V lookup: CDR1 LGHNA, CDR2 YSLEER. The CDR3 DNA reads as TGCGCCAGCAGCCAAGTTGGGGGCGTTGTCTCCGACTTC. As protein: CASSQVGGVVSDF.

The rearrangement joins TRBV4-2 to TRBJ2-3; no clear D gene. The V end was cut by 1 base, the J end by 6 bases, with 8 bases between. Per germline, CDR1 LGHNA and CDR2 YNFKEQ. The length of the CDR3 is 13 residues. CDR3 coding DNA: TGTGCCAGCAGCCAAGGAAGGCGGGATACGCAGTATTTT. Protein sequence: CASSQGRRDTQYF.

This chain uses TRBV6-2 or TRBV6-3 with TRBJ2-7; 9 nucleotides agree with TRBD2. The CDR3 covers 15 residues. V gave up 7 bases and J gave up 4 bases; unmatched junction bases: 11. Germline CDR1 reads MNHEY; CDR2 reads SVGEGT. CDR3 coding DNA: TGTGCCAGCAACCCCCGGCTAGCGGGACCGTACGAGCAGTACTTC. Protein: CASNPRLAGPYEQYF.

The rearrangement links TRBV9 to TRBJ1-2; no reliable D call. The CDR3 covers 14 residues. The V end lost 2 bases, the J end lost 1 base, and 9 bases lay between the germline ends. Germline values: CDR1 SGDLS, CDR2 YYNGEE. This chain's CDR3 is CASSVGLDNYGYTF. The CDR3 DNA sequence: TGTGCCAGCAGCGTCGGGCTTGATAACTATGGCTACACCTTC.

The J gene is TRBJ2-5, the V gene TRBV3-1 (or the pseudogene TRBV3-2), with TRBD2 matching 9 bases. CDR3 size: 16 residues. The germline gives CDR1 LGHDT, CDR2 YNNKEL (reference sequence). J gave up 4 bases and V 0 bases, and 6 bases lay outside the gene matches. The CDR3 nucleotides are TGTGCCAGCAGCCAAGAAATCAGAGCGGGGGGAGAGACCCAGTACTTC. Amino acid sequence: CASSQEIRAGGETQYF.

V gene TRBV27 combines with J gene TRBJ2-7; 10 nucleotides agree with TRBD2. This CDR3 is 18 amino acids long. With V trimmed by 1 base and J by 2 bases, 11 bases remained unmatched. Germline lookup yields CDR1 MNHEY and CDR2 SMNVEV (reference sequence). This CDR3 is CASSLCSSASGGPYEQYF. The CDR3 DNA reads TGTGCCAGCAGTTTATGTTCATCCGCTAGCGGGGGCCCCTACGAGCAGTACTTC.